Given below is one T cell receptor beta chain in context. Its specificity is unknown. CDR1 and CDR2 from the germline V gene are SGDLS and YYNGEE. The CDR3 is 15 residues long. V lost 3 bases, J lost 2 bases, and 2 bases stayed unmatched. This sample is drawn from a study of OX40 agonist ivuxolimab in advanced cancers. Background on the study: Six ivuxolimab dose levels, 0.01 to 10 mg/kg, were given intravenously every 2 weeks. Age averaged about 66 years (range roughly 23 to 85), and 82.7% were male.

General study points: With doses of 0.1 to 3.0 mg/kg, CD4+ and CD8+ blood T cells had undergone clonal expansion by week 6. Expanded clones were, on average, more numerous in CD8+ T cells than in CD4+.

Data came from immunoSEQ multiplex PCR; TCRdb stores just in-frame clones and leaves some out. Of roughly 61,000 clones listed, approximately 92% are singletons. V and J are TRBV9 and TRBJ2-6; TRBD1 matches at 7 bases. The specimen was CD4+ or CD8+ T cells sorted from blood, collected in a trial of the OX40 agonist ivuxolimab. This receptor was obtained from an adult with an advanced solid tumor such as melanoma, head and neck, liver or kidney cancer. CDR3 in DNA: TGTGCCAGCAGCGCTGGGACAGCTGGGGCCAACGTCCTGACTTTC. Translating gives CASSAGTAGANVLTF.